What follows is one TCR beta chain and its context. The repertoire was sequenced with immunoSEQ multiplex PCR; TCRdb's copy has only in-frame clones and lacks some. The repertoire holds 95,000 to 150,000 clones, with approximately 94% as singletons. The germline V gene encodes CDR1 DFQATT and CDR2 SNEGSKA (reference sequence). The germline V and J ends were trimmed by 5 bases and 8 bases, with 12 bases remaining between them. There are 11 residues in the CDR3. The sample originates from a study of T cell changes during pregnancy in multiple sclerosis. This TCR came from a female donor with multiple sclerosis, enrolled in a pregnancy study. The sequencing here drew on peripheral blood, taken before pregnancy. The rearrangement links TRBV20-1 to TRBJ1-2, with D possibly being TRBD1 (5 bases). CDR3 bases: TGCAGTGCTGGGTGGGGGGACGGCTACACCTTC. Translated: CSAGWGDGYTF.